What follows is one TCR beta chain and its context. Antigen specificity is unknown. What was sequenced were expressed TCRB transcripts, since all of the isolated RNA had been reverse transcribed. The table came from immunoSEQ multiplex PCR; TCRdb's copy has only in-frame clones and leaves some out. The data show about half a million clones, around 30% seen once. This record comes from a study of beta chain features in type 1 diabetes. Overall study findings and caveats: Moderately but significantly shorter TCRB CDR3s were found in Type 1 diabetes patients in all four CD4+ subsets.

A single heparinised blood sample, averaging around 110 mL, was obtained per donor. The sequenced sample consisted of naive CD4+ T cells from blood. This clonotype originated in a man aged 18 to 35 in good health.

The CDR3: CASSYVGTQYF. The CDR3 region has the DNA TGTGCCAGCAGTTACGTCGGGACCCAGTACTTC. The chain has TRBV6-5 and TRBJ2-5, with no clear D. Germline loops: CDR1 MNHEY, CDR2 SVGAGI. The CDR3 contains 11 residues. V shed 2 bases and J shed 7 bases, with 5 bases lying between them.